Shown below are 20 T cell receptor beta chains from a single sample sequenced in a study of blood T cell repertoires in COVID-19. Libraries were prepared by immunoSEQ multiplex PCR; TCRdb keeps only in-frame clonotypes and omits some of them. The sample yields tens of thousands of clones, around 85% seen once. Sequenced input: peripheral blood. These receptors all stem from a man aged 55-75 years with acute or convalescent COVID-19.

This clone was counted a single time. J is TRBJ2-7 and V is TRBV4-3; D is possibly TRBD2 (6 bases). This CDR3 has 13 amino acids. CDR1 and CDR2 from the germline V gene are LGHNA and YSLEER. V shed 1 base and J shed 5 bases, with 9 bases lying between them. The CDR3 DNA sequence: TGCGCCAGCAGCCAAGGCGGAGGGAACGAGCAGTACTTC. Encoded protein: CASSQGGGNEQYF.

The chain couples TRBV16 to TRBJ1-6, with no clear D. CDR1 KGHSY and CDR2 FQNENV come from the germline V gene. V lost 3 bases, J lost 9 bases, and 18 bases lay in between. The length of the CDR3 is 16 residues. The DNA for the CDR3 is TGTGCCAGCAGCCAGACTGGAGCAAAGCAAGGTTCACCCCTCCACTTT. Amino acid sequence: CASSQTGAKQGSPLHF.

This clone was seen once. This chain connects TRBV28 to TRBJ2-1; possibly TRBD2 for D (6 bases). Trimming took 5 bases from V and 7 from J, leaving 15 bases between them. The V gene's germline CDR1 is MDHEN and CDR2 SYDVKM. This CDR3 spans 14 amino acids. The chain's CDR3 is CASSRLDPVNEQFF. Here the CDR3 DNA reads TGTGCCAGCAGTCGACTAGACCCCGTAAATGAGCAGTTCTTC.

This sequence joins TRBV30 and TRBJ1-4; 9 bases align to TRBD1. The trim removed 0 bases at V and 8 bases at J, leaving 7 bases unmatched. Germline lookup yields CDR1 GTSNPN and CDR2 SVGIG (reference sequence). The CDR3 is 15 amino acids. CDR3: CAWSVVGTGNEKLFF. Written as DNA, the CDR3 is TGTGCCTGGAGTGTAGTCGGGACAGGGAACGAAAAACTGTTTTTT. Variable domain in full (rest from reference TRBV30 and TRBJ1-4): SQTIHQWPATLVQPVGSPLSLECTVEGTSNPNLYWYRQAAGRGLQLLFYSVGIGQISSEVPQNLSASRPQDRQFILSSKKLLLSDSGFYLCAWSVVGTGNEKLFFGSGTQLSVL.

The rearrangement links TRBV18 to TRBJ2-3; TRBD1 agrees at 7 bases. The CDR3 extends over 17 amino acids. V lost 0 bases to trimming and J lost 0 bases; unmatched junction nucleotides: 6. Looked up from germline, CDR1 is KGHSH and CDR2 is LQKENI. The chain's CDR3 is CASSPPTGTTSTDTQYF. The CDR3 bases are TGTGCCAGCTCACCACCGACAGGGACCACTAGCACAGATACGCAGTATTTT.

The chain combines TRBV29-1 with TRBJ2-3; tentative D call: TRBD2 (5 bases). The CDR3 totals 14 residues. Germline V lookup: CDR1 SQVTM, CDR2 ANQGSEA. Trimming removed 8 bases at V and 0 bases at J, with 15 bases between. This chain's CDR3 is CSTSGVPSTDTQYF. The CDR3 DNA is TGCAGCACATCCGGGGTCCCTAGCACAGATACGCAGTATTTT.

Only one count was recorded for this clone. CDR3 in amino acids: CASSEAPPGHHSYEQYF. CDR3 DNA: TGTGCCAGCAGTGAAGCACCCCCCGGACACCACTCCTACGAGCAGTACTTC. The chain couples TRBV2 to TRBJ2-7; D possibly corresponds to TRBD1 (5 bases). The CDR3 contains 17 residues. V shed 0 bases and J shed 0 bases, with 15 bases lying between them. Germline V CDR1 and CDR2: SNHLY, FYNNEI. Full variable domain (remainder filled in from reference TRBV2 and TRBJ2-7): EPEVTQTPSHQVTQMGQEVILRCVPISNHLYFYWYRQILGQKVEFLVSFYNNEISEKSEIFDDQFSVERPDGSNFTLKIRSTKLEDSAMYFCASSEAPPGHHSYEQYFGPGTRLTVT.

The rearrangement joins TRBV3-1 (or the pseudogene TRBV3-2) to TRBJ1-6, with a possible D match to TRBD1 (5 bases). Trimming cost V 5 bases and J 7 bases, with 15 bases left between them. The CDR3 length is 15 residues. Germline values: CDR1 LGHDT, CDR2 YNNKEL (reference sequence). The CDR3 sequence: CASSDVWPGNSPLHF. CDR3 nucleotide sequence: TGTGCCAGCAGCGACGTCTGGCCAGGGAATTCACCCCTCCACTTT.

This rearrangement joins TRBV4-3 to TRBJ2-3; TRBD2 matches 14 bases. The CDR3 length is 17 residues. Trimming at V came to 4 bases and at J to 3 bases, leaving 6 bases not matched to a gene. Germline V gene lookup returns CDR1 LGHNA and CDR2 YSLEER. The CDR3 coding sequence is TGCGCCAGCAGCCCTCGGACTAGCGGGGGGAGGACAGATACGCAGTATTTT. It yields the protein CASSPRTSGGRTDTQYF.

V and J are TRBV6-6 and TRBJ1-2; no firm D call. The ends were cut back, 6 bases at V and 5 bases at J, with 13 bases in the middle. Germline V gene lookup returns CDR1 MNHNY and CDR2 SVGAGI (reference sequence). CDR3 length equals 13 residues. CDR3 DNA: TGTGCCAGCAGCTGGGCAGAACTGTATGGCTACACCTTC. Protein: CASSWAELYGYTF.

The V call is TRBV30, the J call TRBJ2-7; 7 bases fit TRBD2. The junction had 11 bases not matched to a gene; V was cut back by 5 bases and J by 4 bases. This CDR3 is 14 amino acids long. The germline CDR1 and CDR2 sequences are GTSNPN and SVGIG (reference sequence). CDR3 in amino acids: CAWATGGFWYEQYF. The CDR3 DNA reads TGTGCCTGGGCGACGGGGGGATTTTGGTACGAGCAGTACTTC. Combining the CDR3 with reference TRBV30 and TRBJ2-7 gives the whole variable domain SQTIHQWPATLVQPVGSPLSLECTVEGTSNPNLYWYRQAAGRGLQLLFYSVGIGQISSEVPQNLSASRPQDRQFILSSKKLLLSDSGFYLCAWATGGFWYEQYFGPGTRLTVT.

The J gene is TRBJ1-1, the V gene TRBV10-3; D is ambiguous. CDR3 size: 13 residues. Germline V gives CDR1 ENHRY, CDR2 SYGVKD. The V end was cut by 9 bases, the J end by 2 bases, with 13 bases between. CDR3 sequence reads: CAIKTQTNTEAFF. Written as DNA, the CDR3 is TGTGCCATAAAGACACAGACCAACACTGAAGCTTTCTTT.

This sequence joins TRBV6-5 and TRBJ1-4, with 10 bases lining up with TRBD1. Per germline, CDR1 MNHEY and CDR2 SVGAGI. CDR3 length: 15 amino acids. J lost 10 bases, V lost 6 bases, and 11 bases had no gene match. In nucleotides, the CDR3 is TGTGCCAGCAGCCCCCGACAGGGGGCGCCAGGAAAACTGTTTTTT. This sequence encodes CASSPRQGAPGKLFF.

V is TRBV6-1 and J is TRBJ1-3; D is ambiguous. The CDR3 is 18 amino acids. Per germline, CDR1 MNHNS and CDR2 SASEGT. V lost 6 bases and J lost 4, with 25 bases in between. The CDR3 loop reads CASRESHLLGVLGNTIYF. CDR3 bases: TGTGCCAGCAGGGAATCACATCTGCTCGGGGTTCTAGGAAACACCATATATTTT.

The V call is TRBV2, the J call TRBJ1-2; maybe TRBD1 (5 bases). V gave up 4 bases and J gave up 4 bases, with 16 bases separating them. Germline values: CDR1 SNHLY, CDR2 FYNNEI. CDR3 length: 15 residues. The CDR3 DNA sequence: TGTGCCAGCAGTGCCCCGGGGGGAGGTGGCTATGGCTACACCTTC. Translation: CASSAPGGGGYGYTF.

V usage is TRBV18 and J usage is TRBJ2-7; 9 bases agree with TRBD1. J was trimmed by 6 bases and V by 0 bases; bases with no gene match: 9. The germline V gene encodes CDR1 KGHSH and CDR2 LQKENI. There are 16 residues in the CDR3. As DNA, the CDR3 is TGTGCCAGCTCACCACCGACCGGGACAGGGCGTCGCGAGCAGTACTTC. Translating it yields CASSPPTGTGRREQYF.

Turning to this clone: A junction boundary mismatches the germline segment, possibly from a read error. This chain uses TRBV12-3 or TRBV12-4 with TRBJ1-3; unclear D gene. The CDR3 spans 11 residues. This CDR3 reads CASSLSRFLNF. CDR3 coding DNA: TGTGCCAGCAGTTTATCCAGGTTTCTGAATTTT.

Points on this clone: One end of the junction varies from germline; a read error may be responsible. CDR3 residues: CATSHERGNQETQYF. CDR3 DNA sequence: TGTGCCACCAGTCACGAGCGGGGGAACCAAGAGACCCAGTACTTC. The J gene is TRBJ2-5, the V gene TRBV6-6; 8 bases align to TRBD2. The CDR3 loop spans 15 amino acids. Germline V gives CDR1 MNHNY, CDR2 SVGAGI (reference sequence).

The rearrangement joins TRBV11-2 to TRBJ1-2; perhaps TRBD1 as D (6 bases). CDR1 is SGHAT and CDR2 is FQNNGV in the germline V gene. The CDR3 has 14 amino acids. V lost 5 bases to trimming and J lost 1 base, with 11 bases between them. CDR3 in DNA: TGTGCCAGCAGCCCCCGACAGGTTAACTATGGCTACACCTTC. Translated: CASSPRQVNYGYTF.

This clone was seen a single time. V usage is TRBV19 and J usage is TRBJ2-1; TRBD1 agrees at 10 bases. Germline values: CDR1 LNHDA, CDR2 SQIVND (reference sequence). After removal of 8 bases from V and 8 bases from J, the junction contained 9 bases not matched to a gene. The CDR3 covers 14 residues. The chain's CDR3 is CASRPGTGADEQFF. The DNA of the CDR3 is TGTGCCAGTCGTCCCGGGACAGGGGCGGATGAGCAGTTCTTC.